These 23 T cell receptor beta chains share one sample of origin, sequenced in a study of blood T cell repertoires in COVID-19. Sequencing used immunoSEQ multiplex PCR; TCRdb keeps in-frame clones, though not all of them. The data contain about 240,000 clones, around 84% of them seen just once; the ten biggest clones take up under 9%. Sequenced: peripheral blood. The origin of the receptors is a woman in her 70s with active or convalescent COVID-19.

This chain uses TRBV5-4 with TRBJ1-6; no clear D. This CDR3 comprises 14 residues. V was shortened by 3 bases and J by 10 bases, with 14 bases between the two germline ends. Looked up from germline, CDR1 is SGHNT and CDR2 is YYREEE (reference sequence). Here the CDR3 reads CASSSTTGTSPLHF. Here the CDR3 DNA reads TGTGCCAGCAGCTCAACGACGGGAACCTCACCCCTCCACTTT.

The chain has TRBV11-3 and TRBJ1-1; no clear D gene. Germline-derived CDR1 and CDR2 are SGHNT and YENEEA. This CDR3 has 13 residues. V was cut by 4 bases and J by 1 base, with 7 bases left in between. The DNA of the CDR3 is TGTGCCAGCAGCTCCAGATCGAACACTGAAGCTTTCTTT. Residues: CASSSRSNTEAFF. Complete variable domain (other parts from reference TRBV11-3 and TRBJ1-1): EAGVVQSPRYKIIEKKQPVAFWCNPISGHNTLYWYLQNLGQGPELLIRYENEEAVDDSQLPKDRFSAERLKGVDSTLKIQPAELGDSAVYLCASSSRSNTEAFFGQGTRLTVV.

This chain uses TRBV27 with TRBJ1-6; 10 positions agree with TRBD1. Germline CDR1 reads MNHEY; CDR2 reads SMNVEV (reference sequence). V shed 7 bases, J shed 3 bases, and the junction held 18 bases outside the gene matches. The CDR3 length is 20 residues. CDR3 DNA sequence: TGTGCCAGCAAGACACTAAGAGGGACAGGGGTGGAGTACTATAATTCACCCCTCCACTTT. It specifies CASKTLRGTGVEYYNSPLHF.

V usage is TRBV12-3 or TRBV12-4 and J usage is TRBJ1-1; possibly TRBD1 for D (5 bases). CDR3 size: 12 residues. The ends were cut back, 5 bases at V and 5 bases at J, with 9 bases in the middle. This chain's CDR3 is CASSQGWTEAFF. CDR3 coding DNA: TGTGCCAGCAGTCAGGGATGGACTGAAGCTTTCTTT.

This clone was counted a few times. V and J are TRBV19 and TRBJ1-2, with 9 bases that match TRBD1. With V trimmed by 7 bases and J by 8 bases, 17 bases remained unmatched. The CDR3 runs 16 residues. Per germline, CDR1 LNHDA and CDR2 SQIVND (reference sequence). CDR3 sequence: CASTTPSGQGLGGYTF. CDR3 in DNA: TGTGCCAGTACCACCCCTTCGGGACAGGGCTTGGGCGGCTACACCTTC. Supplemented by reference TRBV19 and TRBJ1-2, the full variable domain reads DGGITQSPKYLFRKEGQNVTLSCEQNLNHDAMYWYRQDPGQGLRLIYYSQIVNDFQKGDIAEGYSVSREKKESFPLTVTSAQKNPTAFYLCASTTPSGQGLGGYTFGSGTRLTVV.

The sample holds a few counts of this clone. The chain couples TRBV15 to TRBJ1-5, with 10 nucleotides matching TRBD1. The CDR3 is made up of 17 amino acids. V dropped 2 bases and J dropped 2; count of bases not matched to a gene: 6. Germline CDR1 reads LNHNV; CDR2 reads YYDKDF (reference sequence). DNA of the CDR3: TGTGCCACCAGCAGACAACGACAGGGGGCGGGCAATCAGCCCCAGCATTTT. As protein: CATSRQRQGAGNQPQHF.

A few counts support this clone. The chain couples TRBV4-1 to TRBJ1-4; a possible D gene is TRBD1 (6 bases). CDR1 MGHRA and CDR2 YSYEKL come from the germline V gene. The CDR3 has 15 amino acids. V was shortened by 4 bases and J by 8 bases, with 17 bases between the two germline ends. CDR3: CASSPGGLGSEKLFF. The CDR3, as DNA: TGCGCCAGCAGCCCCGGGGGGCTCGGGAGCGAAAAACTGTTTTTT.

CDR3 nucleotides: TGTGCCAGCAGTGACTCAAGGACTAGCGGGGGGGCTACTGATACGCAGTATTTT. Its protein product is CASSDSRTSGGATDTQYF. The rearrangement uses TRBV2 and TRBJ2-3; 15 nucleotides agree with TRBD2. CDR3 size: 18 residues. Germline trimming cut 3 bases from V and 6 bases from J; bases unmatched to any gene: 10. Germline V gene lookup returns CDR1 SNHLY and CDR2 FYNNEI.

V usage is TRBV18 and J usage is TRBJ1-5, with a tentative D call TRBD1 (5 bases). CDR3 length: 15 amino acids. The germline V gene has CDR1 KGHSH and CDR2 LQKENI. V lost 3 bases and J lost 7, with 16 bases in between. The CDR3 DNA sequence: TGTGCCAGCTCACCCACGGACGGGGGATTGCAGCCCCAGCATTTT. This gives the protein CASSPTDGGLQPQHF.

The chain carries TRBV24-1 and TRBJ2-2, with D possibly TRBD1 on 5 matching bases. This CDR3 is 13 amino acids long. Germline CDR1 KGHDR, CDR2 SFDVKD. The V end lost 4 bases, the J end lost 8 bases, and 10 bases lay between the germline ends. The CDR3 here is CATSEQARGELFF. CDR3 nucleotide sequence: TGTGCCACCAGTGAACAGGCACGGGGGGAGCTGTTTTTT.

The chain is built from TRBV12-3 or TRBV12-4 and TRBJ2-7; 8 bases fit TRBD1. The CDR3 sequence is 13 residues long. Trimming removed 6 bases from V and 1 base from J; junction bases left unmatched: 2. The CDR3 bases are TGTGCCAGCAGCGGGACAGGTTCCTACGAGCAGTACTTC. Translating it yields CASSGTGSYEQYF.

Regarding this clone: Other DNA sequences within the sample encode an identical CDR3. The rearrangement joins TRBV4-3 to TRBJ1-2; perhaps TRBD1 as D (6 bases). Germline CDR1 reads LGHNA; CDR2 reads YSLEER. V was pared by 0 bases and J by 8 bases, with 10 bases between. This CDR3 region has 13 residues. The CDR3 bases are TGCGCCAGCAGCCAAGACAGGGGTTTAGGCTACACCTTC. It translates to CASSQDRGLGYTF.

The chain joins TRBV29-1 to TRBJ1-2; no clear D gene. Germline lookup yields CDR1 SQVTM and CDR2 ANQGSEA. The CDR3 length is 12 residues. V was shortened by 4 bases and J by 0 bases, with 6 bases between the two germline ends. The CDR3 coding sequence is TGCAGCGTTGCTGGAGCTAACTATGGCTACACCTTC. Translated: CSVAGANYGYTF.

The V call is TRBV27, the J call TRBJ2-1, with D tentatively TRBD2 (5 bases). The CDR3 contains 12 residues. CDR1 MNHEY and CDR2 SMNVEV come from the germline V gene (reference sequence). V dropped 3 bases and J dropped 6 bases, with 6 bases sitting between them. The CDR3 is CASSLGSNEQFF. The CDR3 coding sequence is TGTGCCAGCAGTTTGGGGAGCAATGAGCAGTTCTTC.

This clone was found once. The chain has TRBV2 and TRBJ2-3; D might be TRBD2 (5 bases). V dropped 1 base and J dropped 4 bases, with 12 bases sitting between them. The CDR3 runs to 15 residues. Looked up from germline, CDR1 is SNHLY and CDR2 is FYNNEI. The CDR3 DNA reads as TGTGCCAGCAGTGAAGAAGCCGGGGTAGCAGATACGCAGTATTTT. Protein sequence: CASSEEAGVADTQYF.

The V and J genes are TRBV9 and TRBJ1-6, with 7 bases matching TRBD1. Trimming cost V 3 bases and J 7 bases; bases outside gene matches: 7. Per the germline V gene, CDR1 is SGDLS and CDR2 is YYNGEE. The length of the CDR3 is 15 residues. CDR3 in amino acids: CASSGPRGGNSPLHF. The CDR3 bases are TGTGCCAGCAGCGGGCCCAGAGGGGGCAATTCACCCCTCCACTTT.

This clone has only a few counts. The chain links TRBV7-2 to TRBJ2-5; D remains ambiguous. This CDR3 has 14 amino acids. Germline assignment: CDR1 SGHTA and CDR2 FQGNSA. Trimming removed 6 bases from V and 1 base from J, with 12 bases in between. This chain's CDR3 is CASRTIPFQETQYF. In nucleotides, the CDR3 is TGTGCCAGCAGGACAATACCTTTCCAAGAGACCCAGTACTTC.

The chain uses TRBV5-6 and TRBJ2-1; TRBD2 matches at 12 bases. V gave up 2 bases and J gave up 4 bases; unmatched junction bases: 1. The CDR3 has 15 residues. In germline, CDR1 is SGHDT, CDR2 YYEEEE. CDR3 DNA sequence: TGTGCCAGCAGCTTTGGACTAGCGGGATACAATGAGCAGTTCTTC. Protein product: CASSFGLAGYNEQFF. The whole variable domain, filled in from reference TRBV5-6 and TRBJ2-1, reads DAGVTQSPTHLIKTRGQQVTLRCSPKSGHDTVSWYQQALGQGPQFIFQYYEEEERQRGNFPDRFSGHQFPNYSSELNVNALLLGDSALYLCASSFGLAGYNEQFFGPGTRLTVL.

The chain recombines TRBV7-9 with TRBJ1-5, with D hard to call. The V end was cut by 8 bases, the J end by 2 bases, with 16 bases between. Germline loops: CDR1 SEHNR, CDR2 FQNEAQ (reference sequence). There are 15 residues in the CDR3. CDR3 bases: TGTGCCAGCTCCGTGGCTGTTGAGGGCAATCAGCCCCAGCATTTT. Its translation: CASSVAVEGNQPQHF.

The chain uses TRBV11-2 and TRBJ1-3; tentative D call: TRBD1 (6 bases). This CDR3 contains 17 residues. Germline V gives CDR1 SGHAT, CDR2 FQNNGV. Trimming took off 4 bases at V and 1 base at J, with 17 bases between the two ends. The CDR3 sequence is CASSSRTAPRSGNTIYF. The CDR3 DNA is TGTGCCAGCAGCTCGAGGACAGCCCCGAGATCTGGAAACACCATATATTTT.

The rearrangement links TRBV5-1 to TRBJ2-3, with 7 positions matching TRBD2. There are 15 residues in the CDR3. The trim removed 4 bases at V and 1 base at J, leaving 6 bases unmatched. Germline V gives CDR1 SGHRS, CDR2 YFSETQ. The CDR3 spells CASSTLGLRTDTQYF. The CDR3 DNA sequence: TGCGCCAGCAGCACCCTGGGACTACGCACAGATACGCAGTATTTT.

The CDR3 region is CASDDRSLRNTEAFF. For the CDR3, the DNA is TGTGCCAGCGACGACAGGAGCCTTCGGAACACTGAAGCTTTCTTT. The V and J genes are TRBV6-4 and TRBJ1-1; D may be TRBD1 (6 bases). V was trimmed by 8 bases and J by 1 base, leaving 17 bases between them. Germline assignment: CDR1 MRHNA and CDR2 SNTAGT. The length of the CDR3 is 15 residues.

The sample holds one count of this clone. The gene calls are TRBV7-8 and TRBJ2-5; 10 nucleotides agree with TRBD1. V trimming: 5 bases; J trimming: 5 bases; junction bases outside the gene matches: 8. Per the germline V gene, CDR1 is SGHVS and CDR2 is FQNEAQ. The length of the CDR3 is 15 residues. CDR3 bases: TGTGCCAGCAGCCACGGGACAGGGGATGGGGAGACCCAGTACTTC. It translates to CASSHGTGDGETQYF.